The TCR beta chain described here comes from a study of blood T cell repertoires in COVID-19 (TCRdb year 2020). Regarding the study in general: Samples covering the acute and convalescent phases of COVID-19 were provided by collaborators in the United States, Italy and Spain. HLA class I and class II types, where available, came from metadata supplied by the sample provider rather than from assay-based typing. The prospective study material was composed of cDNA or gDNA derived from T cells, B-cell-depleted T cells, or PBMCs. The repertoires were released in a freely available public database meant as a resource for research on the immune response to SARS-CoV-2. Sample metadata almost always included a de-identified subject ID, COVID-19 status, age in years and sex. Subjects who had been exposed to COVID-19, were actively infected with it, or had recovered from it provided the deeply sampled blood TCRbeta repertoires that made up the dataset. The samples were drawn from two sources: the first 160 participants of the ongoing ImmuneRACE study, and 1,200 or so subjects contributed by 6 global collaborators. The paper as a whole reports these results and caveats: The quantity of clinical and demographic metadata differed by source and by participant and was supplied without curation.

Enrolling through a virtual design, the prospective study's participants ranged in age from roughly 18 to 89 years and lived across roughly 23 United States geographic areas. Cohort assignment in the prospective study relied on participant-reported clinical history from a screening survey and a study questionnaire. ImmuneRACE Cohort 3 recovered participants were defined by two consecutive negative NP/OP PCR tests, healthcare professional clearance, or symptom resolution. Mobile phlebotomists in the prospective study collected whole blood, serum and a nasopharyngeal or oropharyngeal swab from every participant. Over a roughly 2-month period, participants in the prospective study had the option of providing additional blood draws and questionnaires. Before DNA extraction, prospective study blood samples were shipped either frozen or at room temperature. TCRbeta CDR3 regions were amplified from genomic DNA by means of the immunoSEQ Assay, a bias-controlled multiplex PCR. The study's processing was this. The number of nucleated cells in each sample was estimated by amplification of reference gene primers within the assay. To quantify the absolute abundance of each unique TCRbeta CDR3 rearrangement, sequence reads were collapsed and filtered. Productive Simpson clonality was computed per sample as the square root of Simpson's diversity index over productive rearrangements. Here the immuneACCESS table is served through TCRdb, limited to in-frame sequences with V and J called. Missing clones are a known gap in these copies; in checked studies unresolved V genes cover under half, and the rest lacks a known reason. That table is the source of V, J and clone size, and D and trimming were worked out from the DNA. Here the sample has approximately 320,000 clones; roughly 90% occur a single time. Together, the top ten hold around 2.5% of the sample.

A word on this clone: Its antigen is currently not known. Base-call qualities are not available, and no considerably larger clone is one nucleotide away.

The TCR was taken from a man aged 55 to 70 who had recovered from COVID-19. Sequenced input: PBMCs or T cells enriched from blood (not recorded which).

DNA sequence: TGTGCCAGCAGCCCGGCACAGACGTATGAGCAGTTCTTC. Translation gives CASSPAQTYEQFF. The sequence joins TRBV7-3 to TRBJ2-1; a confident D gene designation cannot be given. V is shortened by 5 bases, J by 8 bases, and the region joining them spans 13 bases. Reading the germline V gene gives CDR1 SGHTA and CDR2 FQGTGA. Including cysteine and phenylalanine, the CDR3 has 13 amino acids. The CDR3 DNA has 39 bases and is translated from base 1.